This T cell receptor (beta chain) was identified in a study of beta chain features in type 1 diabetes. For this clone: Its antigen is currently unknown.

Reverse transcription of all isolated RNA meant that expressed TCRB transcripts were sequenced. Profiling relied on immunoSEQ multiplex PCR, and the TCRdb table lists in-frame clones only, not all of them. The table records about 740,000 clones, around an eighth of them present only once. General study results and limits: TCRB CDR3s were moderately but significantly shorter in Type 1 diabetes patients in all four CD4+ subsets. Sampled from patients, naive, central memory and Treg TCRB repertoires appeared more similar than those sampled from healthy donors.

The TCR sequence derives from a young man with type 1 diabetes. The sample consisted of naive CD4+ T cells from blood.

CDR3 nucleotides: TGCACCAGCAGCCAATCCACAGGGGTGGGCAATCAGCCCCAGCATTTT. Protein sequence: CTSSQSTGVGNQPQHF. The chain joins TRBV1 to TRBJ1-5; TRBD1, the table's D call, lacks a check against the DNA. TRBV1 is a listed pseudogene. CDR3 length: 16 amino acids.